The sequence of this T cell receptor (beta chain) was determined in a study of type 1 and type 2 diabetes patients. The CDR3 is 16 amino acids. Germline lookup yields CDR1 SGHVS and CDR2 FNYEAQ. This clonotype was detected only once. The junction and the germline gene differ at one end; a read error may be behind it. Genomic DNA was the PCR template. Multiplex PCR with 30 forward and 13 reverse primers amplified the TCR beta CDR3. TCRdb ran MiXCR on the multiplex PCR reads and lists one entry per CDR3 protein. The sample lists 270,000 or so distinct CDR3 sequences; around 47% were seen once. The TCR originated in a man between 18 and 35 years old with type 2 diabetes. This sequence joins TRBV7-6 and TRBJ2-2; the D is unclear. The sample consisted of peripheral blood mononuclear cells (PBMCs). The CDR3 region has the DNA TGTGCTAGCAGCCCTAGGGCACAAATCAACACCGGGGAGCTGTTTTTT. It encodes CASSPRAQINTGELFF.